This T cell receptor beta chain stems from a study of T cell responses to AZD1222 COVID-19 vaccine (dated by TCRdb to about 2021). A note on the overall study: AZD1222 recipients given second doses at about 4 weeks or at about 12 weeks were pooled, since spike-specific TCR depth and breadth were not found to differ between the two schedules. A total of under 250 trial participants underwent TCR sequencing, of whom 200 to 220 had received two doses of AZD1222 and about 25 had received two doses of the MenACWY control vaccine. Enrollment into the trials was organized by age into subgroups of 18-55, 56-69 and 70-plus years, and those subgroups contained approximately 150, 30 and 60 TCR-sequenced participants, respectively. Paper-wide results and their limitations: Participants were mostly white British and included more females than males, and it was suggested by the authors that clonal diversity may have been underestimated. Vaccine-associated CD4 TCRs spanned the whole spike protein, with dominant responses in regions 160-218 and 743-854. After two AZD1222 doses, spike-specific TCR breadth and depth were significantly higher than at day 0 and than in MenACWY recipients. Epitopes outside the regions mutated in the B.1.351 and B.1.1.7 variants were reportedly recognized by nearly half of the unique spike-specific TCRs. Conclusions about previously exposed vaccinees were limited because only a handful of AZD1222 recipients were SARS-CoV-2 seropositive at baseline. Because no day 14 peak-response samples were available, the repertoires could be characterized only after the peak T cell response. In the small 56-69-year group, the increase in depth fell short of significance, most likely because of low power.

To note about this clone: Its antigen remains undetermined. Nothing much larger sits one base from this clone, and base qualities are not available.

The germline V gene encodes CDR1 MNHNY and CDR2 SVGAGI (reference sequence). The CDR3 goes from the cysteine to the phenylalanine over 15 residues. The DNA shown is the 45-base CDR3, in frame from base 1. The germline V end is reduced by 2 bases and the J end by 8 bases; junction bases left unmatched: 7. Per the publication, the time point label means: baseline before first vaccination. Vaccinee samples were obtained from the UK trials COV001 and COV002, which included a single-blind randomized controlled phase 2/3 trial of AZD1222 (ChAdOx1 nCoV-19) in healthy adults. Trial participant PBMC samples were collected at day 0 and day 28 after the second dose for TCRbeta chain sequencing. The CDR3 regions of human TCRbeta chains were subjected to immunosequencing. The paper's data handling went like this. Repertoire TCRs were matched against a reference library of SARS-CoV-2-specific TCRs generated with the MIRA antigen-specificity platform. Breadth meant the fraction of unique TCRs that were SARS-CoV-2-associated, whereas depth meant the fraction of total T cells that were SARS-CoV-2-associated. Each spike-specific TCR was assigned to its reactive spike region and to a CD4 or CD8 class using the MIRA data. Log10-transformed breadth and depth values were compared by one-way ANOVA with Sidak's multiple comparisons tests. The clones in this table, taken by TCRdb from immuneACCESS, are in-frame only. Not every clone is retained; where verified, under half of the shortfall comes from an unresolved V gene, and the cause of the rest is unknown. V and J calls and clone size follow that table, whereas D and trimming were derived from the DNA. In this sample the table shows some 97,000 clones, around 90% of which occur a single time. In total, the top ten clones hold around 17% of the sample.

Sequenced here: peripheral blood, sampled on day 0 of AZD1222 vaccination. The origin of this receptor is an adult in good health. Here the chain combines TRBV6-6 and TRBJ1-4, and TRBD1 matches 8 of the central bases. The nucleotide sequence reads TGTGCCAGCAGTTACGGTGACAGGGGTAGCGAAAAACTGTTTTTT. Translated, it gives CASSYGDRGSEKLFF.